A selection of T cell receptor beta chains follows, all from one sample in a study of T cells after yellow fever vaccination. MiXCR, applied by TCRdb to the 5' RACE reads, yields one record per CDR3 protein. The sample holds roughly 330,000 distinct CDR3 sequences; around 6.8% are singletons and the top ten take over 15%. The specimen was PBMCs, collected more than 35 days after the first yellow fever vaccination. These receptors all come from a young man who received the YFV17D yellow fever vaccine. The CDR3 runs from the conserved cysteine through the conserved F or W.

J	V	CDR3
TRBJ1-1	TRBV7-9	CASSSVGGERAFF
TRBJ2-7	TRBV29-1	CSVERYGQPTNEQYF
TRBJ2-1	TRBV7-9	CASSAPTPGVGEQFF
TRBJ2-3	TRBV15	CATSRLYTDTQYF
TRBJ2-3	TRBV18	CASSPPQGGRAGGTQYF
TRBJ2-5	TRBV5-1	CASSLLTSGLQETQYF
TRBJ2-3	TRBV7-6	CASSLEPDPIGTDTQYF
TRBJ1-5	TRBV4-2	CASSLDSSSNQPQHF
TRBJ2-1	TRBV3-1	CASSQDLAGGQVEQFF
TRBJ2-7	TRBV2	CASSRGSGTRTYEQYF
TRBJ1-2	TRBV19	CASSIIGGDSLYGYTF
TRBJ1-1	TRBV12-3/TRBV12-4	CASSLFPPDREAFF
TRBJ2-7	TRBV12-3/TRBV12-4	CASTADSSYEQYF
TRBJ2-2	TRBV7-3	CASTGGGRFVGELFF
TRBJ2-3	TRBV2	CASSAHSGNRGTDTQYF
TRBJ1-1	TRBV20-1	CSASGRWNTEAFF